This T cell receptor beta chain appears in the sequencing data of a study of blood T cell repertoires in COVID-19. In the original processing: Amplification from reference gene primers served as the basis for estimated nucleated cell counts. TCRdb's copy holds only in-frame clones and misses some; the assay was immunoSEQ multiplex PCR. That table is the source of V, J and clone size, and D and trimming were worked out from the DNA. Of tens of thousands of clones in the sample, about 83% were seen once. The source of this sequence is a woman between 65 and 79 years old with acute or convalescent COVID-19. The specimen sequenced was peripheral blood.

DNA of the CDR3: TGTGCCAGCAGCGCGGGAGCGGTTGAGCAGTTCTTC. It yields the protein CASSAGAVEQFF. J is TRBJ2-1 and V is TRBV7-6; 7 nucleotides align to TRBD2. The CDR3 extends over 12 amino acids. Germline V gene data show CDR1 as SGHVS and CDR2 as FNYEAQ. The junction had 4 bases not matched to a gene; V was cut back by 5 bases and J by 9 bases.